Below are 22 T cell receptor beta chains sequenced from a single sample in a study of early T cells in non-severe SARS-CoV-2 infection. Using its own MiXCR run on the 5' RACE reads, TCRdb lists one record per CDR3 protein. The table shows about 58,000 distinct CDR3 sequences, with more than 10% occurring only once. Source: whole blood, taken at baseline. Receptors originate from an adult who was a healthcare worker with PCR-confirmed SARS-CoV-2 infection or an uninfected control (not recorded which). The donor label of this sample is uncertain.

The rearrangement uses TRBV7-2 and TRBJ2-2; 7 nucleotides agree with TRBD2. CDR1 is SGHTA, CDR2 FQGNSA, per germline. Trimming at V came to 11 bases and at J to 2 bases, leaving 11 bases not matched to a gene. The CDR3 consists of 15 residues. CDR3 region: CACGRASLNTGELFF. The CDR3 DNA follows: TGTGCCTGTGGGAGGGCTAGCCTTAACACCGGGGAGCTGTTTTTT.

The chain has TRBV19 and TRBJ1-6; D unclear. CDR1 is LNHDA, CDR2 SQIVND, per germline (reference sequence). V lost 7 bases and J lost 5, with 15 bases in between. The CDR3 has 15 amino acids. For the CDR3, the DNA is TGTGCCAGTACCCTGAGGACCGGAGATAATTCACCCCTCCACTTT. It specifies CASTLRTGDNSPLHF.

The chain links TRBV5-1 to TRBJ2-3; a weak D match, TRBD2 (6 bases). Germline V gene sequence: CDR1 SGHRS, CDR2 YFSETQ. With 0 bases removed from V and 6 bases from J, the gap between germline ends came to 17 bases. The CDR3 runs 16 residues. Written as DNA, the CDR3 is TGCGCCAGCAGCTTGGCCGGTAAACTAGCTGTGGATACGCAGTATTTT. Protein: CASSLAGKLAVDTQYF.

The chain links TRBV12-3 or TRBV12-4 to TRBJ2-1; perhaps TRBD2 as D (5 bases). The V gene lost 5 bases and the J gene lost 8 bases, with 19 bases spanning the gap. CDR3 length equals 15 residues. CDR3 nucleotide sequence: TGTGCCAGCAGTCAATCGGACCGGGGTCGCGATGAGCAGTTCTTC. This translates into CASSQSDRGRDEQFF.

The chain couples TRBV24-1 to TRBJ1-2; possibly TRBD1 for D (5 bases). The V gene's germline CDR1 is KGHDR and CDR2 SFDVKD. Deletions cut 9 bases from V and 3 bases from J, with 13 bases between. This CDR3 region has 13 residues. CDR3 sequence reads: CATSQGIHYGYTF. CDR3 bases: TGTGCCACCTCCCAGGGAATTCACTATGGCTACACCTTC.

The chain uses TRBV20-1 and TRBJ1-4; no reliable D call. Germline loops: CDR1 DFQATT, CDR2 SNEGSKA (reference sequence). This CDR3 has 13 residues. V lost 4 bases and J 4 bases, leaving 10 bases between the germline ends. CDR3 bases: TGCAGTGCTACTTTCCCTCTTAATGAAAAACTGTTTTTT. This sequence encodes CSATFPLNEKLFF.

In its sample, this clonotype was seen a few times. The rearrangement joins TRBV10-1 to TRBJ2-2, with 8 bases identical to TRBD2. CDR3 length equals 15 residues. Germline V lookup: CDR1 WNHNN, CDR2 SYGVQD (reference sequence). J lost 5 bases, V lost 3 bases, and 5 bases had no gene match. CDR3 in amino acids: CASSDRGGPTGELFF. CDR3 DNA sequence: TGCGCCAGCAGTGATCGGGGGGGCCCTACCGGGGAGCTGTTTTTT.

This clonotype was observed a few times. This chain uses TRBV5-4 with TRBJ1-3; tentative D call: TRBD1 (6 bases). CDR3 size: 15 residues. V was pared by 5 bases and J by 0 bases, with 12 bases between. The V gene's germline CDR1 is SGHNT and CDR2 YYREEE (reference sequence). CDR3 region: CASSSDRRSGNTIYF. CDR3 bases: TGTGCCAGCAGTTCCGACAGGCGCTCTGGAAACACCATATATTTT.

This clonotype has only a few counts. The rearrangement links TRBV6-5 to TRBJ2-3; no firm D call. CDR3 length equals 12 residues. Germline-derived CDR1 and CDR2 are MNHEY and SVGAGI. V shed 6 bases and J shed 6 bases, with 10 bases lying between them. The DNA for the CDR3 is TGTGCCAGCAGCCCACGGGCGGATACGCAGTATTTT. It encodes CASSPRADTQYF.

V is TRBV20-1 and J is TRBJ2-5, with 7 bases aligning to TRBD2. Trimming cost V 6 bases and J 4 bases; bases outside gene matches: 8. Germline V gene lookup returns CDR1 DFQATT and CDR2 SNEGSKA (reference sequence). This CDR3 region has 13 residues. The CDR3 sequence is CSAVAGWGETQYF. CDR3 coding DNA: TGCAGTGCCGTAGCGGGTTGGGGAGAGACCCAGTACTTC.

This clonotype was seen many times. The chain employs TRBV4-1 and TRBJ2-1; D gene ambiguous. Between the trimmed V and J ends, which lost 1 base and 0 bases, there was a span of 10 bases. Germline-derived CDR1 and CDR2 are MGHRA and YSYEKL. This CDR3 comprises 16 residues. The CDR3 sequence is CASSQGLGSSYNEQFF. For the CDR3, the DNA is TGCGCCAGCAGCCAAGGATTGGGTAGCTCCTACAATGAGCAGTTCTTC.

In its sample, this clonotype was seen a few times. V and J are TRBV7-3 and TRBJ2-3, with 10 bases that match TRBD2. V lost 5 bases to trimming and J lost 4 bases; unmatched junction nucleotides: 6. Germline V lookup: CDR1 SGHTA, CDR2 FQGTGA. This CDR3 is built from 15 residues. CDR3 loop: CASSSSGGASDTQYF. The CDR3 DNA is TGTGCCAGCAGCAGCAGCGGGGGGGCATCAGATACGCAGTATTTT.

In this sample, this clonotype turned up a few times. This sequence joins TRBV2 and TRBJ1-4; D not certain. Germline V CDR1 and CDR2: SNHLY, FYNNEI. CDR3 length: 13 amino acids. Trimming stripped 5 bases from V and 3 bases from J, with 7 bases between. The CDR3: CASSQLPNEKLFF. The CDR3 nucleotides are TGTGCCAGCAGTCAGCTCCCTAATGAAAAACTGTTTTTT.

This clonotype was seen more than once but under ten times. The conserved closing phenylalanine or tryptophan is absent in this CDR3, likely reflecting a read error. The limits of the CDR3 on the DNA are not certain, so only TCRdb's listed CDR3 is given. This chain links TRBV5-4 with TRBJ2-1; whether TRBD1, the table's D call, matches the DNA was not checked. Looked up from germline, CDR1 is SGHNT and CDR2 is YYREEE (reference sequence). The CDR3 spans 11 residues, counting both ends. CDR3 sequence reads: CASRNPGSEVL.

This clonotype was detected ten times or more. The V gene is TRBV20-1, the J gene TRBJ1-2; tentatively, D is TRBD1 (6 bases). Germline-derived CDR1 and CDR2 are DFQATT and SNEGSKA (reference sequence). The CDR3 spans 13 residues. Trimming left V 4 bases short and J 3 bases short, with 12 bases between. Written as DNA, the CDR3 is TGCAGTGCTACCCAGGGGCAAGACTATGGCTACACCTTC. This encodes CSATQGQDYGYTF.

This chain connects TRBV30 to TRBJ1-2; 9 bases fit TRBD1. Germline V gene sequence: CDR1 GTSNPN, CDR2 SVGIG (reference sequence). The junction had 15 bases not matched to a gene; V was cut back by 1 base and J by 6 bases. The CDR3 extends over 17 amino acids. The chain's CDR3 is CAWSANPSGQGLDGYTF. CDR3 nucleotide sequence: TGTGCCTGGAGTGCAAACCCTTCGGGACAGGGACTTGATGGCTACACCTTC.

In this sample, this clonotype turned up a few times. The gene calls are TRBV7-2 and TRBJ1-3; 7 bases are a match to TRBD1. The CDR3 contains 13 residues. Germline-derived CDR1 and CDR2 are SGHTA and FQGNSA. Unmatched junction bases numbered 6, after V lost 9 bases and J lost 4 bases. The chain's CDR3 is CASGQDLGNTIYF. The DNA for the CDR3 is TGTGCCAGTGGACAGGACCTGGGAAACACCATATATTTT.

The sample holds many counts of this clonotype. The V gene is TRBV12-3 or TRBV12-4, the J gene TRBJ2-3; D call uncertain. The CDR3 covers 14 residues. Trimming shortened V by 1 base and J by 1 base, and 6 bases separated the two germline ends. This CDR3 reads CASSLGPGTDTQYF. CDR3 in DNA: TGTGCCAGCAGTTTAGGTCCGGGCACAGATACGCAGTATTTT.

This clonotype was seen many times. The genes are TRBV11-1 and TRBJ1-1; D not resolved. CDR1 SGHAT and CDR2 FQDESV come from the germline V gene (reference sequence). With 0 bases removed from V and 1 base from J, the gap between germline ends came to 12 bases. There are 16 residues in the CDR3. CDR3 protein: CASSLADWKGNTEAFF. CDR3 nucleotides: TGTGCCAGCAGCTTAGCGGATTGGAAGGGGAACACTGAAGCTTTCTTT.

In its sample, this clonotype was seen a few times. V usage is TRBV15 and J usage is TRBJ1-5, with a weak D call TRBD1 (6 bases). Trimming pared 5 bases from V and 4 bases from J, leaving 18 bases between. The CDR3 contains 16 residues. CDR1 is LNHNV and CDR2 is YYDKDF in the germline V gene (reference sequence). In DNA form, the CDR3 reads TGTGCCACCAGCCCGCCGGGGGGCGGAATAAATCAGCCCCAGCATTTT. This gives the protein CATSPPGGGINQPQHF.

This clonotype was found many times. The chain joins TRBV7-9 to TRBJ1-4; D remains unclear. The CDR3 loop spans 15 amino acids. Trimming stripped 5 bases from V and 5 bases from J, with 15 bases between. From germline, CDR1 is SEHNR and CDR2 FQNEAQ (reference sequence). CDR3 sequence reads: CASSDALGFNEKLFF. CDR3 nucleotides: TGTGCCAGCAGCGACGCGCTAGGGTTCAATGAAAAACTGTTTTTT.

This clonotype occurred many times. The rearrangement uses TRBV29-1 and TRBJ1-1; D is perhaps TRBD1 (5 bases). V was pared by 2 bases and J by 3 bases, with 10 bases between. Germline CDR1 is SQVTM and CDR2 is ANQGSEA. This CDR3 region has 13 residues. The CDR3 region has the DNA TGCAGCGTTGAACAGGGCCTCTACACTGAAGCTTTCTTT. It encodes CSVEQGLYTEAFF.